These 28 T cell receptor beta chains originate from one sample sequenced in a study of T-cell memory formation after mild COVID-19. MiXCR, applied by TCRdb to the 5' RACE reads, yields one record per CDR3 protein. Counted here are roughly 130,000 distinct CDR3 sequences, 15% to 20% occurring once; the ten biggest clones make up 5.2%. Sample: PBMCs or a T cell subset sorted from them (not recorded which). All receptors come from a man between 18 and 35 years old who had mild COVID-19 (a few samples of this study predate the infection). Cell type and time point are not known.

CDR3 bases: TGCGCCAGCAGAGACACGGGTATTGAAGCTTTCTTT. As protein: CASRDTGIEAFF. The rearrangement links TRBV5-1 to TRBJ1-1, with D unclear. The CDR3 is 12 amino acids. CDR1 is SGHRS and CDR2 is YFSETQ in the germline V gene. V lost 5 bases and J lost 7, with 12 bases in between.

The gene calls are TRBV5-6 and TRBJ2-7, with a possible D match to TRBD1 (6 bases). V shed 3 bases and J shed 2 bases, with 6 bases lying between them. The CDR3 has 12 amino acids. Germline CDR1 reads SGHDT; CDR2 reads YYEEEE. The CDR3 region has the DNA TGTGCCAGCAGCTCAGGGGCCTACGAGCAGTACGTC. Protein product: CASSSGAYEQYV.

Notes on this clonotype: A much larger clone differs from this one at a single base, so this may be a read error. The chain couples TRBV7-2 to TRBJ2-3; D perhaps matches TRBD2 (6 bases). The V gene lost 3 bases and the J gene lost 4 bases, with 11 bases spanning the gap. CDR1 is SGHTA, CDR2 FQGNSA, per germline. CDR3 length equals 14 residues. The CDR3 nucleotides are TGTGCCAGCAGCTTCCAGGGAGGCCCAGATACGCAGTATTTT. The encoded protein is CASSFQGGPDTQYF.

The chain has TRBV2 and TRBJ2-1; a possible D gene is TRBD2 (5 bases). The CDR3 has 12 amino acids. Trimming stripped 8 bases from V and 10 bases from J, with 15 bases between. Germline CDR1 SNHLY, CDR2 FYNNEI. CDR3 residues: CASCVSGGEQFF. The CDR3, as DNA: TGTGCCAGCTGCGTGAGCGGCGGAGAGCAGTTCTTC.

Points on this clonotype: At one end the junction does not follow the germline gene, possibly because of a read error. The chain recombines TRBV2 with TRBJ1-5; possible D gene TRBD1, 6 bases. Germline lookup yields CDR1 SNHLY and CDR2 FYNNEI. The CDR3 is 13 amino acids. DNA for the CDR3: TGTGCCAGCAGACAGGGAGGGGGTCAGCCCAAGCATTTT. It specifies CASRQGGGQPKHF. The variable domain in full, completed from reference TRBV2 and TRBJ1-5, reads EPEVTQTPSHQVTQMGQEVILRCVPISNHLYFYWYRQILGQKVEFLVSFYNNEISEKSEIFDDQFSVERPDGSNFTLKIRSTKLEDSAMYFCASRQGGGQPKHFGDGTRLSIL.

This clonotype came up a few times. The V gene is TRBV6-6, the J gene TRBJ2-7; 10 nucleotides align to TRBD1. Germline CDR1 is MNHNY and CDR2 is SVGAGI (reference sequence). V dropped 7 bases and J dropped 6; count of bases not matched to a gene: 9. The CDR3 covers 14 residues. CDR3 sequence (DNA): TGTGCCAGCAACCCGGACGGGACAGGGGTCGAGCAGTACGTC. It yields the protein CASNPDGTGVEQYV.

V gene TRBV14 combines with J gene TRBJ2-6; 10 bases are a match to TRBD1. The CDR3 extends over 20 amino acids. The V gene end was trimmed by 0 bases and the J gene end by 1 base; junction bases not matched to a gene: 9. Per germline, CDR1 SGHDN and CDR2 FVKESK. The CDR3 spells CASSQEIRDRGASGANVLTF. CDR3 DNA: TGTGCCAGCAGCCAAGAAATCAGGGACAGGGGAGCGTCTGGGGCCAACGTCCTGACTTTC.

The V call is TRBV4-2, the J call TRBJ2-5, with 9 bases matching TRBD1. With 4 bases clipped from V and 4 bases from J, the junction kept 7 bases outside the gene matches. The CDR3 is made up of 15 amino acids. CDR1 and CDR2 from the germline V gene are LGHNA and YNFKEQ. The CDR3 here is CASSLRDRESETQYF. DNA of the CDR3: TGTGCCAGCAGCCTTCGGGACAGGGAGTCAGAGACCCAGTACTTC.

This clonotype was detected ten times or more. V and J are TRBV20-1 and TRBJ2-3, with 9 bases lining up with TRBD1. The CDR3 consists of 15 residues. V lost 4 bases and J lost 5; bases outside the gene matches: 10. Germline CDR1 DFQATT, CDR2 SNEGSKA (reference sequence). CDR3 sequence reads: CSATGAGQGGDTQYF. CDR3 sequence (DNA): TGCAGTGCTACCGGAGCGGGACAGGGCGGAGATACGCAGTATTTT.

Only a few counts were recorded for this clonotype. The V and J genes are TRBV20-1 and TRBJ2-7; 9 nucleotides agree with TRBD2. This CDR3 has 13 amino acids. V trimming: 3 bases; J trimming: 5 bases; junction bases outside the gene matches: 5. Looked up from germline, CDR1 is DFQATT and CDR2 is SNEGSKA (reference sequence). Here the CDR3 DNA reads TGCAGTGCTAGTTCTAGCGGGGATAACGAGCAGTACTTC. Translated, it gives CSASSSGDNEQYF.

This clonotype has a handful of counts. This chain links TRBV7-8 with TRBJ2-1, with TRBD2 identical over 7 bases. This CDR3 contains 14 residues. Unmatched junction bases numbered 9, after V lost 7 bases and J lost 6 bases. CDR1 SGHVS and CDR2 FQNEAQ come from the germline V gene. CDR3 bases: TGTGCCAGCAACGCTGCGGGGGTACTCAATGAGCAGTTCTTC. It yields the protein CASNAAGVLNEQFF. Using reference TRBV7-8 and TRBJ2-1 for the parts outside the CDR3, the full variable domain is GAGVSQSPRYKVAKRGQDVALRCDPISGHVSLFWYQQALGQGPEFLTYFQNEAQLDKSGLPSDRFFAERPEGSVSTLKIQRTQQEDSAVYLCASNAAGVLNEQFFGPGTRLTVL.

This clonotype was observed a handful of times. V and J are TRBV5-1 and TRBJ2-5; perhaps TRBD2 as D (5 bases). This CDR3 has 14 amino acids. Germline V gene lookup returns CDR1 SGHRS and CDR2 YFSETQ. The germline V and J ends were trimmed by 1 base and 5 bases, with 12 bases remaining between them. DNA for the CDR3: TGCGCCAGCAGCTTGATGCTAGCCGGGGAGACCCAGTACTTC. Translated: CASSLMLAGETQYF.

This clonotype was counted at least ten times. The genes are TRBV5-4 and TRBJ2-1, with 14 nucleotides matching TRBD2. Germline V CDR1 and CDR2: SGHNT, YYREEE (reference sequence). Trimming took 4 bases from V and 7 from J; bases not matched to a gene: 4. The length of the CDR3 is 15 residues. The CDR3 DNA sequence: TGTGCCAGCAGCGAGACTAGCGGGGGGGAAAATGAGCAGTTCTTC. Protein sequence: CASSETSGGENEQFF.

This clonotype was found a few times. The chain employs TRBV4-2 and TRBJ2-1, with a weak D call TRBD1 (5 bases). This CDR3 is built from 13 residues. Between the trimmed V and J ends, which lost 0 bases and 10 bases, there was a span of 10 bases. The V gene's germline CDR1 is LGHNA and CDR2 YNFKEQ. CDR3 coding DNA: TGTGCCAGCAGCCAAGATAGGGGCCTAGAGCAGTTCTTC. It yields the protein CASSQDRGLEQFF.

The rearrangement uses TRBV7-9 and TRBJ2-6, with TRBD1 matching over 10 bases. Germline lookup yields CDR1 SEHNR and CDR2 FQNEAQ (reference sequence). With V trimmed by 10 bases and J by 4 bases, 22 bases remained unmatched. The CDR3 extends over 20 amino acids. The CDR3 nucleotides are TGTGCCATTCTCTCGCGTTCCGGGACAGGGGCGATGAAGGGGGCCAACGTCCTGACTTTC. Its protein product is CAILSRSGTGAMKGANVLTF.

This clonotype was picked up a small number of times. The chain links TRBV11-2 to TRBJ2-3, with D possibly matching TRBD2 (5 bases). Trimming stripped 5 bases from V and 9 bases from J, with 18 bases between. This CDR3 has 14 amino acids. From germline, CDR1 is SGHAT and CDR2 FQNNGV. The CDR3 DNA reads TGTGCCAGCAGCCCCGGACTCCCACCATCGACGCAGTATTTT. It yields the protein CASSPGLPPSTQYF.

The chain joins TRBV20-1 to TRBJ2-7, with 7 bases matching TRBD1. This CDR3 is 15 amino acids long. Germline assignment: CDR1 DFQATT and CDR2 SNEGSKA (reference sequence). Trimming removed 5 bases from V and 1 base from J; junction bases left unmatched: 11. The DNA for the CDR3 is TGCAGTGCTGCCCTCCCGGCAGGGGGTTCCTACGAGCAGTACGTC. Translation: CSAALPAGGSYEQYV.

This clonotype was counted between two and nine times. The V gene is TRBV18, the J gene TRBJ2-6; D is uncertain. This CDR3 is 15 amino acids long. Trimming left V 1 base short and J 2 bases short, with 6 bases between. Germline V gives CDR1 KGHSH, CDR2 LQKENI. Here the CDR3 DNA reads TGTGCCAGCTCACCACTGGGGACTGGGGCCAACGTCCTGACTTTC. Its protein product is CASSPLGTGANVLTF.

This rearrangement joins TRBV5-1 to TRBJ1-1, with 9 positions matching TRBD1. Germline CDR1 and CDR2: SGHRS and YFSETQ. This CDR3 is built from 14 residues. Germline trimming cut 3 bases from V and 5 bases from J; bases unmatched to any gene: 5. The CDR3 DNA reads as TGCGCCAGCAGCTCACAGGGGGCTAGAACTGAAGCTTTCTTT. It translates to CASSSQGARTEAFF.

This sequence joins TRBV5-1 and TRBJ1-5; possibly TRBD1 for D (5 bases). Germline lookup yields CDR1 SGHRS and CDR2 YFSETQ. CDR3 length: 15 residues. Trimming took off 4 bases at V and 6 bases at J, with 17 bases between the two ends. In DNA form, the CDR3 reads TGCGCCAGCAGCCTGGACGGGGGAATGGGTCAGCCCCAGCATTTT. As protein: CASSLDGGMGQPQHF. The entire variable domain, with the rest obtained from reference TRBV5-1 and TRBJ1-5, is as follows: KAGVTQTPRYLIKTRGQQVTLSCSPISGHRSVSWYQQTPGQGLQFLFEYFSETQRNKGNFPGRFSGRQFSNSRSEMNVSTLELGDSALYLCASSLDGGMGQPQHFGDGTRLSIL.

The table lists this clonotype with a few counts. The chain is built from TRBV6-6 and TRBJ2-3; the D gene is possibly TRBD2 (5 bases). The CDR3 covers 13 residues. Trimming shortened V by 3 bases and J by 2 bases, and 6 bases separated the two germline ends. CDR1 and CDR2 (germline): MNHNY, SVGAGI (reference sequence). The CDR3 spells CASSYSVTDTQYF. For the CDR3, the DNA is TGTGCCAGCAGTTATAGCGTCACAGATACGCAGTATTTT.

This clonotype was seen repeatedly, ten times or more. This chain links TRBV5-1 with TRBJ2-1; 9 bases fit TRBD1. The CDR3 consists of 15 residues. The germline CDR1 and CDR2 sequences are SGHRS and YFSETQ. J lost 8 bases, V lost 1 base, and 7 bases had no gene match. CDR3 sequence: CASSLMTGGGDEQFF. CDR3 nucleotide sequence: TGCGCCAGCAGCTTGATGACAGGGGGTGGCGATGAGCAGTTCTTC.

This clonotype was detected only a few times. The chain recombines TRBV4-2 with TRBJ1-4; D might be TRBD1 (5 bases). CDR3 length: 14 residues. V was cut by 3 bases and J by 7 bases, with 12 bases left in between. CDR1 and CDR2 (germline): LGHNA, YNFKEQ. The CDR3 is CASSQGGVVEKLFF. Written as DNA, the CDR3 is TGTGCCAGCAGCCAGGGAGGGGTGGTTGAAAAACTGTTTTTT.

This chain joins TRBV27 and TRBJ1-2, with D uncertain. Trimming pared 7 bases from V and 7 bases from J, leaving 4 bases between. CDR1 and CDR2 (germline): MNHEY, SMNVEV (reference sequence). The CDR3 has 9 residues. For the CDR3, the DNA is TGTGCCAGCACAGGTGGCTACACCTTC. As protein: CASTGGYTF.

This clonotype turned up a few times. The CDR3 sequence is CASSPGWGDTQYF. CDR3 nucleotide sequence: TGTGCCAGCAGTCCGGGTTGGGGAGATACGCAGTATTTT. The genes are TRBV27 and TRBJ2-3; D gene ambiguous. Trimming took 5 bases from V and 5 from J, leaving 11 bases between them. Germline assignment: CDR1 MNHEY and CDR2 SMNVEV (reference sequence). This CDR3 spans 13 amino acids.

This clonotype was detected a few times. This chain uses TRBV20-1 with TRBJ2-7; unclear D gene. Germline CDR1 reads DFQATT; CDR2 reads SNEGSKA (reference sequence). The CDR3 consists of 15 residues. V dropped 0 bases and J dropped 5 bases, with 17 bases sitting between them. Here the CDR3 reads CSARDPIRFWDEQYF. CDR3 DNA sequence: TGCAGTGCTAGAGATCCAATAAGGTTCTGGGACGAGCAGTACTTC.

The gene calls are TRBV5-1 and TRBJ2-5; D is uncertain. Trimming shortened V by 0 bases and J by 3 bases, and 3 bases separated the two germline ends. CDR1 and CDR2 (germline): SGHRS, YFSETQ. This CDR3 has 12 amino acids. CDR3: CASSLAEETQYF. Written as DNA, the CDR3 is TGCGCCAGCAGCTTGGCCGAAGAGACCCAGTACTTC.

The genes are TRBV5-1 and TRBJ2-1, with 8 bases lining up with TRBD2. Trimming took 3 bases from V and 9 from J; bases not matched to a gene: 8. Germline assignment: CDR1 SGHRS and CDR2 YFSETQ. CDR3 size: 14 residues. CDR3 sequence reads: CASSYGGVRGEQFF. The CDR3 DNA follows: TGCGCCAGCAGCTACGGGGGGGTCCGAGGTGAGCAGTTCTTC.